This is a list of T cell receptor beta chains from one sample in a study of cytomegalovirus exposure and HLA in healthy donors. The assay was immunoSEQ multiplex PCR, and TCRdb's table has in-frame clones only and misses some. This repertoire shows 200,000 to 250,000 clones, 80% to 90% found once; its top ten account for about 2.7%. Input material: PBMCs. These receptors all stem from a woman aged 18-30 years in good health and CMV-seronegative. CDR3s include the opening cysteine and the closing phenylalanine or tryptophan. Fields, in order: V gene, clone size, D gene, J gene, CDR3 protein, CDR3 DNA. D genes are given only for firm matches. Only part of the rows carry a size: once, few, many, or a class if the clone is expanded.

v_gene: TRBV7-2; abundance: -; d_gene: -; j_gene: TRBJ1-3; CDR3aa: CASSLVGGLSGNTIYF; CDR3nt: TGTGCCAGCAGCTTAGTGGGGGGGCTCTCTGGAAACACCATATATTTT
v_gene: TRBV19; abundance: once; d_gene: TRBD2; j_gene: TRBJ2-3; CDR3aa: CASSSGRALRSDTQYF; CDR3nt: TGTGCCAGTTCCAGCGGGAGGGCCTTAAGGTCCGATACGCAGTATTTT
v_gene: TRBV6-6; abundance: -; d_gene: TRBD1; j_gene: TRBJ2-2; CDR3aa: CASSRSTGGTGELFF; CDR3nt: TGTGCCAGCAGTCGATCGACAGGGGGAACCGGGGAGCTGTTTTTT
v_gene: TRBV6-4; abundance: -; d_gene: TRBD1; j_gene: TRBJ2-7; CDR3aa: CARSGGQGDHEQYF; CDR3nt: TGTGCCAGGTCGGGGGGACAGGGGGACCACGAGCAGTACTTC
v_gene: TRBV15; abundance: -; d_gene: TRBD1; j_gene: TRBJ1-5; CDR3aa: CATSRETGHNQPQHF; CDR3nt: TGTGCCACCAGCAGAGAGACAGGGCACAATCAGCCCCAGCATTTT
v_gene: TRBV7-9; abundance: -; d_gene: TRBD2; j_gene: TRBJ2-1; CDR3aa: CASSPRGTSGNEQFF; CDR3nt: TGTGCCAGCAGCCCTCGTGGGACTAGTGGGAATGAGCAGTTCTTC
v_gene: TRBV9; abundance: -; d_gene: -; j_gene: TRBJ2-3; CDR3aa: CASSVGISGYTDTQYF; CDR3nt: TGTGCCAGCAGCGTAGGTATTAGCGGATACACAGATACGCAGTATTTT
v_gene: TRBV27; abundance: -; d_gene: -; j_gene: TRBJ1-5; CDR3aa: CASSQPRRFRTVLNQPQHF; CDR3nt: TGTGCCAGCAGTCAACCCCGCAGATTCAGGACAGTCCTCAATCAGCCCCAGCATTTT
v_gene: TRBV6-5; abundance: once; d_gene: TRBD1; j_gene: TRBJ1-2; CDR3aa: CASSPRGVGKGYTF; CDR3nt: TGTGCCAGCAGTCCCAGGGGGGTTGGGAAGGGCTACACCTTC
v_gene: TRBV27; abundance: -; d_gene: TRBD1; j_gene: TRBJ2-3; CDR3aa: CASSFEGANTDTQYF; CDR3nt: TGTGCCAGCAGTTTCGAGGGGGCGAACACAGATACGCAGTATTTT